A selection of T cell receptor beta chains follows, all from one sample in a study of T cell responses to AZD1222 COVID-19 vaccine. The method was immunoSEQ multiplex PCR; TCRdb's version includes in-frame clones alone and lacks a portion of them. The sample carries approximately 80,000 clones, around 87% recorded once. The sequenced sample was peripheral blood, obtained on day 0 of AZD1222 vaccination. Every receptor here comes from an adult in good health. Each CDR3 is given with its conserved first and last residue. D genes are given only for firm matches. The size field is filled for only some rows; it gives once, few, many or a size class.

cdr3_aa: CATQRDSTDTQYF; cdr3_nt: TGTGCCACCCAGCGGGATAGCACAGATACGCAGTATTTT; d_call: TRBD2; v_call: TRBV6-5; clone_size: .; j_call: TRBJ2-3
cdr3_aa: CASRADTQYF; cdr3_nt: TGTGCCAGTCGTGCAGATACGCAGTATTTT; d_call: .; v_call: TRBV6-5; clone_size: .; j_call: TRBJ2-3
cdr3_aa: CASSYSGTVEGSPLHF; cdr3_nt: TGTGCCAGCAGTTACTCAGGGACAGTAGAGGGGTCACCCCTCCACTTT; d_call: TRBD1; v_call: TRBV6-5; clone_size: few; j_call: TRBJ1-6
cdr3_aa: CASSFAASATYEQYF; cdr3_nt: TGTGCCAGCAGCTTTGCCGCTAGCGCAACCTACGAGCAGTACTTC; d_call: .; v_call: TRBV7-8; clone_size: .; j_call: TRBJ2-7
cdr3_aa: CSVERLVTEKPDF; cdr3_nt: TGCAGCGTGGAGAGGTTAGTGACAGAGAAACCGGATTTT; d_call: .; v_call: TRBV29-1; clone_size: .; j_call: TRBJ2-3
cdr3_aa: CASSLERGTDTQYF; cdr3_nt: TGCGCCAGCAGCTTGGAGAGGGGAACAGATACGCAGTATTTT; d_call: .; v_call: TRBV5-1; clone_size: once; j_call: TRBJ2-3
cdr3_aa: CASSLFKEAFF; cdr3_nt: TGTGCCAGCAGTTTATTCAAGGAAGCTTTCTTT; d_call: .; v_call: TRBV28; clone_size: .; j_call: TRBJ1-1
cdr3_aa: CASSPDSGYQPQHF; cdr3_nt: TGTGCCAGTAGTCCGGACAGTGGTTATCAGCCCCAGCATTTT; d_call: .; v_call: TRBV19; clone_size: .; j_call: TRBJ1-5
cdr3_aa: CASSYPGTPGTSGRDTQYF; cdr3_nt: TGCGCCAGCAGCTATCCCGGGACACCCGGGACTAGCGGTCGGGATACGCAGTATTTT; d_call: TRBD2; v_call: TRBV5-1; clone_size: .; j_call: TRBJ2-3
cdr3_aa: CASSRIAYEQYF; cdr3_nt: TGTGCCAGCAGCCGGATCGCCTACGAGCAGTACTTC; d_call: .; v_call: TRBV5-6; clone_size: .; j_call: TRBJ2-7
cdr3_aa: CASSYSRLNDGQPQHF; cdr3_nt: TGTGCCAGCAGTTACTCGCGACTCAATGACGGACAGCCCCAGCATTTT; d_call: .; v_call: TRBV6-2/TRBV6-3; clone_size: .; j_call: TRBJ1-5
cdr3_aa: CAWSVQQGWTEAFF; cdr3_nt: TGTGCCTGGAGTGTACAGCAGGGATGGACTGAAGCTTTCTTT; d_call: .; v_call: TRBV30; clone_size: .; j_call: TRBJ1-1
cdr3_aa: CASSVEGKGRTNEKLFF; cdr3_nt: TGTGCCAGCAGCGTAGAAGGCAAGGGCAGGACGAATGAAAAACTGTTTTTT; d_call: .; v_call: TRBV9; clone_size: .; j_call: TRBJ1-4
cdr3_aa: CASSSSGRAHGELFF; cdr3_nt: TGTGCCAGCAGTTCTAGCGGGAGGGCCCACGGGGAGCTGTTTTTT; d_call: TRBD2; v_call: TRBV28; clone_size: .; j_call: TRBJ2-2
cdr3_aa: CASSLFQVGTGELFF; cdr3_nt: TGTGCCAGCAGCTTATTTCAGGTTGGCACCGGGGAGCTGTTTTTT; d_call: .; v_call: TRBV7-9; clone_size: .; j_call: TRBJ2-2
cdr3_aa: CASSARGRGFSYNEQFF; cdr3_nt: TGTGCCAGCAGCGCCAGAGGACGGGGATTCTCCTACAATGAGCAGTTCTTC; d_call: .; v_call: TRBV5-6; clone_size: .; j_call: TRBJ2-1
cdr3_aa: CASSDRAAGDTQYF; cdr3_nt: TGTGCCAGCAGCGACAGGGCCGCGGGAGATACGCAGTATTTT; d_call: TRBD1; v_call: TRBV7-6; clone_size: .; j_call: TRBJ2-3
cdr3_aa: CASSSLGDTEAFF; cdr3_nt: TGTGCCAGCAGCTCGCTGGGGGACACTGAAGCTTTCTTT; d_call: .; v_call: TRBV14; clone_size: .; j_call: TRBJ1-1
cdr3_aa: CASSSGTGGYQPQHF; cdr3_nt: TGTGCCAGCAGCTCCGGGACAGGGGGCTATCAGCCCCAGCATTTT; d_call: TRBD1; v_call: TRBV7-9; clone_size: .; j_call: TRBJ1-5
cdr3_aa: CAVQGGNTEAFF; cdr3_nt: TGTGCCGTACAGGGGGGGAACACTGAAGCTTTCTTT; d_call: TRBD1; v_call: TRBV6-5; clone_size: .; j_call: TRBJ1-1
cdr3_aa: CASSSTGEGEKLFF; cdr3_nt: TGTGCCAGCAGCTCGACAGGGGAAGGTGAAAAACTGTTTTTT; d_call: TRBD1; v_call: TRBV28; clone_size: .; j_call: TRBJ1-4
cdr3_aa: CASSQLSRVTYGYTF; cdr3_nt: TGTGCCAGCAGCCAATTATCCAGGGTTACCTATGGCTACACCTTC; d_call: .; v_call: TRBV3-1/TRBV3-2; clone_size: .; j_call: TRBJ1-2
cdr3_aa: CASSYEDSFTDTQYF; cdr3_nt: TGCGCCAGCAGCTACGAGGACTCCTTCACAGATACGCAGTATTTT; d_call: .; v_call: TRBV5-1; clone_size: .; j_call: TRBJ2-3
cdr3_aa: CASSFSQGAKEQYF; cdr3_nt: TGTGCCAGCAGTTTTTCCCAGGGGGCTAAGGAGCAGTACTTC; d_call: TRBD1; v_call: TRBV27; clone_size: .; j_call: TRBJ2-7
cdr3_aa: CASTERLNTEAFF; cdr3_nt: TGTGCCAGCACCGAGAGGCTGAACACTGAAGCTTTCTTT; d_call: .; v_call: TRBV6-5; clone_size: .; j_call: TRBJ1-1
cdr3_aa: CASSYSRGGYEKLFF; cdr3_nt: TGTGCCAGCAGTTACTCCCGAGGGGGGTATGAAAAACTGTTTTTT; d_call: .; v_call: TRBV6-5; clone_size: few; j_call: TRBJ1-4
cdr3_aa: CASSYNRGGYNEQFF; cdr3_nt: TGTGCCAGCAGTTACAACAGGGGCGGGTACAATGAGCAGTTCTTC; d_call: TRBD1; v_call: TRBV6-2/TRBV6-3; clone_size: .; j_call: TRBJ2-1
cdr3_aa: CATSRDEMADTQYF; cdr3_nt: TGTGCCACCAGCAGAGACGAAATGGCAGATACGCAGTATTTT; d_call: .; v_call: TRBV15; clone_size: .; j_call: TRBJ2-3
cdr3_aa: CASSLFPREGYTF; cdr3_nt: TGTGCCAGCAGTTTATTTCCACGTGAGGGCTACACCTTC; d_call: .; v_call: TRBV28; clone_size: .; j_call: TRBJ1-2
cdr3_aa: CASSLGIPYEQYF; cdr3_nt: TGTGCCAGCAGTTTGGGCATTCCCTACGAGCAGTACTTC; d_call: .; v_call: TRBV12-3/TRBV12-4; clone_size: .; j_call: TRBJ2-7
cdr3_aa: CASSQYYDQPQHF; cdr3_nt: TGTGCCAGCAGCCAATATTACGATCAGCCCCAGCATTTT; d_call: .; v_call: TRBV4-2; clone_size: once; j_call: TRBJ1-5
cdr3_aa: CASSLGGGGNQETQYF; cdr3_nt: TGTGCCAGCAGCTTAGGGGGGGGCGGGAACCAAGAGACCCAGTACTTC; d_call: .; v_call: TRBV7-2; clone_size: .; j_call: TRBJ2-5
cdr3_aa: CASSTPGSTDTQYF; cdr3_nt: TGTGCCAGTAGTACCCCGGGTAGCACAGATACGCAGTATTTT; d_call: .; v_call: TRBV19; clone_size: .; j_call: TRBJ2-3
cdr3_aa: CASTPDGLYNSPLHF; cdr3_nt: TGTGCCAGCACCCCCGACGGCCTCTATAATTCACCCCTCCACTTT; d_call: .; v_call: TRBV5-4; clone_size: .; j_call: TRBJ1-6
cdr3_aa: CASSPPSAKETQYF; cdr3_nt: TGTGCCAGCAGCCCGCCCAGCGCCAAAGAGACCCAGTACTTC; d_call: .; v_call: TRBV7-2; clone_size: .; j_call: TRBJ2-5
cdr3_aa: CASSLSGGTEAFF; cdr3_nt: TGTGCCAGCAGTTTATCAGGGGGCACTGAAGCTTTCTTT; d_call: TRBD1; v_call: TRBV28; clone_size: .; j_call: TRBJ1-1
cdr3_aa: CASSPRSGRMGEKLFF; cdr3_nt: TGTGCCAGCAGCCCCCGCTCAGGGAGGATGGGTGAAAAACTGTTTTTT; d_call: .; v_call: TRBV28; clone_size: .; j_call: TRBJ1-4
cdr3_aa: CASSPGGANYGYTF; cdr3_nt: TGTGCCAGCAGCCCAGGAGGGGCTAACTATGGCTACACCTTC; d_call: .; v_call: TRBV6-4; clone_size: .; j_call: TRBJ1-2
cdr3_aa: CASSLEHPMNTGELFF; cdr3_nt: TGTGCCAGCAGTTTAGAACACCCGATGAACACCGGGGAGCTGTTTTTT; d_call: .; v_call: TRBV28; clone_size: .; j_call: TRBJ2-2
cdr3_aa: CASRKRGYTGVNEQFF; cdr3_nt: TGTGCCAGCAGGAAGCGGGGCTACACTGGTGTGAATGAGCAGTTCTTC; d_call: TRBD2; v_call: TRBV28; clone_size: once; j_call: TRBJ2-1
cdr3_aa: CASSLIGQIDGYTF; cdr3_nt: TGTGCCAGCAGCCTAATCGGACAGATAGATGGCTACACCTTC; d_call: .; v_call: TRBV3-1/TRBV3-2; clone_size: .; j_call: TRBJ1-2
cdr3_aa: CASIVPGQGEQYF; cdr3_nt: TGTGCCAGCATCGTCCCGGGACAGGGCGAGCAGTACTTC; d_call: TRBD1; v_call: TRBV28; clone_size: .; j_call: TRBJ2-7
cdr3_aa: CASSLVASRENIQYF; cdr3_nt: TGCGCCAGCAGCTTGGTGGCTAGTCGGGAAAACATTCAGTACTTC; d_call: .; v_call: TRBV5-1; clone_size: once; j_call: TRBJ2-4
cdr3_aa: CASSLQGNEQYF; cdr3_nt: TGTGCCAGCAGCTTACAGGGAAACGAGCAGTACTTC; d_call: .; v_call: TRBV7-9; clone_size: .; j_call: TRBJ2-7
cdr3_aa: CASSVDGQGGQPQHF; cdr3_nt: TGTGCCAGCAGCGTAGATGGACAGGGGGGCCAGCCCCAGCATTTT; d_call: TRBD1; v_call: TRBV9; clone_size: few; j_call: TRBJ1-5
cdr3_aa: CASGLMGRQSSGNTIYF; cdr3_nt: TGTGCTAGTGGTTTGATGGGACGTCAAAGCTCTGGAAACACCATATATTTT; d_call: .; v_call: TRBV12-5; clone_size: .; j_call: TRBJ1-3
cdr3_aa: CASRTSGSETDTQYF; cdr3_nt: TGTGCCAGCCGAACTAGCGGGAGTGAGACAGATACGCAGTATTTT; d_call: TRBD2; v_call: TRBV28; clone_size: once; j_call: TRBJ2-3
cdr3_aa: CASRANYNSPLHF; cdr3_nt: TGCGCCAGCCGGGCCAATTATAATTCACCCCTCCACTTT; d_call: .; v_call: TRBV10-2; clone_size: .; j_call: TRBJ1-6
cdr3_aa: CAWNEGRSNSPLHF; cdr3_nt: TGTGCCTGGAATGAGGGTCGGAGTAATTCACCCCTCCACTTT; d_call: .; v_call: TRBV30; clone_size: few; j_call: TRBJ1-6
cdr3_aa: CASSWVAGRADTQYF; cdr3_nt: TGTGCCAGCAGTTGGGTGGCGGGAAGGGCAGATACGCAGTATTTT; d_call: .; v_call: TRBV28; clone_size: .; j_call: TRBJ2-3
cdr3_aa: CASSPPLLPANNEQFF; cdr3_nt: TGTGCCAGCTCACCACCATTGCTGCCAGCGAACAATGAGCAGTTCTTC; d_call: .; v_call: TRBV18; clone_size: once; j_call: TRBJ2-1
cdr3_aa: CASSLGMGAYQPQHF; cdr3_nt: TGTGCCAGCAGCTTAGGGATGGGTGCCTATCAGCCCCAGCATTTT; d_call: .; v_call: TRBV11-2; clone_size: .; j_call: TRBJ1-5
cdr3_aa: CASSLSGGAQYF; cdr3_nt: TGTGCCAGCAGCCTCTCCGGAGGGGCCCAGTACTTC; d_call: .; v_call: TRBV7-9; clone_size: .; j_call: TRBJ2-5
cdr3_aa: CASSSGPGPTETQYF; cdr3_nt: TGTGCCAGCAGCTCGGGACCCGGGCCCACAGAGACCCAGTACTTC; d_call: .; v_call: TRBV7-3; clone_size: .; j_call: TRBJ2-5